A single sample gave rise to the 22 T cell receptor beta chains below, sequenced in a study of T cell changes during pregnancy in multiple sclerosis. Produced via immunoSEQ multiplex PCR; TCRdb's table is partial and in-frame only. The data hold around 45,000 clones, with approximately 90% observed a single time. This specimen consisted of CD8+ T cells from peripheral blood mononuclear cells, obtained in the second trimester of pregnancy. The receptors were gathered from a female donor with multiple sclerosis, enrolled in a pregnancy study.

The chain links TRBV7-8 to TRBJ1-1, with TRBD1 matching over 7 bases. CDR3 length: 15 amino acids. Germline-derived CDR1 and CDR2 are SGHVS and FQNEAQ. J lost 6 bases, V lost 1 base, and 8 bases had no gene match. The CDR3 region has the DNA TGTGCCAGCAGCTTAGGAGAGGGGGCATGGCCTGAAGCTTTCTTT. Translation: CASSLGEGAWPEAFF.

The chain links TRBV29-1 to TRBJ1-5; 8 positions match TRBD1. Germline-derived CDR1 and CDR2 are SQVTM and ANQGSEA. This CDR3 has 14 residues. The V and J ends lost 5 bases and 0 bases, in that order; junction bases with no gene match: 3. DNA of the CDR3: TGCAGCGTTAGGACAGGGTATAGCAATCAGCCCCAGCATTTT. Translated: CSVRTGYSNQPQHF.

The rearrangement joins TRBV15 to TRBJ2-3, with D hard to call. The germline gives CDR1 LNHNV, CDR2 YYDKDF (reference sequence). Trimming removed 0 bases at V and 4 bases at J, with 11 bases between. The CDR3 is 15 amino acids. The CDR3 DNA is TGTGCCACCAGCAGAGAGGGCCACCCCGCAGATACGCAGTATTTT. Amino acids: CATSREGHPADTQYF.

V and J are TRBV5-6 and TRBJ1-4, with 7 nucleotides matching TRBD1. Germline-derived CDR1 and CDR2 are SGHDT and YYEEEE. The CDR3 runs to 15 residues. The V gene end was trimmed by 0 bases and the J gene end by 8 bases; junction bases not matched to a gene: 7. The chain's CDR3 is CASSLVAGGAEKLFF. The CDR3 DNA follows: TGTGCCAGCAGCTTGGTTGCAGGGGGTGCAGAAAAACTGTTTTTT.

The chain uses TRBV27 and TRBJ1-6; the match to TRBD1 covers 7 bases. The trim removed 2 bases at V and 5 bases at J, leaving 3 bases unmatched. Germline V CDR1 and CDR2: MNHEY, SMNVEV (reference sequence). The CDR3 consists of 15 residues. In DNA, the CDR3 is TGTGCCAGCAGTTTAGACAGGGAGGATAATTCACCCCTCCACTTT. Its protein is CASSLDREDNSPLHF.

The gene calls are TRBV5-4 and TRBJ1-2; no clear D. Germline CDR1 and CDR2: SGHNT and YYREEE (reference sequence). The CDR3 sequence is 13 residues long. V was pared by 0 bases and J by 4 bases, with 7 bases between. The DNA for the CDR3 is TGTGCCAGCAGCTTGGCTGAGATCTATGGCTACACCTTC. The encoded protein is CASSLAEIYGYTF. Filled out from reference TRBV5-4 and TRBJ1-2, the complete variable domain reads ETGVTQSPTHLIKTRGQQVTLRCSSQSGHNTVSWYQQALGQGPQFIFQYYREEENGRGNFPPRFSGLQFPNYSSELNVNALELDDSALYLCASSLAEIYGYTFGSGTRLTVV.

CDR3 region: CASSTPRGPGWDTEAFF. As DNA, the CDR3 is TGTGCCAGCAGCACGCCTAGGGGGCCAGGGTGGGACACTGAAGCTTTCTTT. The chain employs TRBV7-2 and TRBJ1-1; 7 positions agree with TRBD1. Looked up from germline, CDR1 is SGHTA and CDR2 is FQGNSA. The CDR3 length is 17 residues. Losses at the gene ends were 5 bases for V and 3 bases for J; bases not matched to a gene: 15.

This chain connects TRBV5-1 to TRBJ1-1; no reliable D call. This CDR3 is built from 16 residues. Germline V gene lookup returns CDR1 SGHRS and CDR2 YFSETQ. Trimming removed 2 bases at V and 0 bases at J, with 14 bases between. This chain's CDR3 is CASSFFPVGLNTEAFF. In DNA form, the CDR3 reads TGCGCCAGCAGCTTTTTCCCCGTCGGGTTGAACACTGAAGCTTTCTTT. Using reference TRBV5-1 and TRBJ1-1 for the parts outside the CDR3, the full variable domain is KAGVTQTPRYLIKTRGQQVTLSCSPISGHRSVSWYQQTPGQGLQFLFEYFSETQRNKGNFPGRFSGRQFSNSRSEMNVSTLELGDSALYLCASSFFPVGLNTEAFFGQGTRLTVV.

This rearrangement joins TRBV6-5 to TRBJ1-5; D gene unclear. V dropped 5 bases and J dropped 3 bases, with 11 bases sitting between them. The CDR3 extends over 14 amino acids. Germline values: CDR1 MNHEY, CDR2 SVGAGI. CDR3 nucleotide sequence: TGTGCCAGCAGTCCCGACGGGGACAATCAGCCCCAGCATTTT. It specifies CASSPDGDNQPQHF.

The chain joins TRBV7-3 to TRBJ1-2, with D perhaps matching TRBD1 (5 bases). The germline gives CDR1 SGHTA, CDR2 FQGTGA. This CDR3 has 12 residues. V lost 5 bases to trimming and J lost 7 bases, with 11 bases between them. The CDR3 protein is CASSPGVGGYTF. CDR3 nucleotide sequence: TGTGCCAGCAGCCCGGGGGTCGGTGGCTACACCTTC.

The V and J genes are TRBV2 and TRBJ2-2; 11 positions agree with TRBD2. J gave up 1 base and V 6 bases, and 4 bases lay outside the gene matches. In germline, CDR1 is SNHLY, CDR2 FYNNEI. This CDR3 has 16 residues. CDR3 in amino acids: CASRNTSGGNTGELFF. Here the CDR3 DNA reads TGTGCCAGCAGAAACACTAGCGGGGGGAACACCGGGGAGCTGTTTTTT.

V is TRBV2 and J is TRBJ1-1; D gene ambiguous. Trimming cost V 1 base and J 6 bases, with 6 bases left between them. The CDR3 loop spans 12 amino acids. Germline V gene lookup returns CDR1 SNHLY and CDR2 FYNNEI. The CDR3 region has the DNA TGTGCCAGCAGTGAAGGGGCCCCTGAAGCTTTCTTT. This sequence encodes CASSEGAPEAFF.

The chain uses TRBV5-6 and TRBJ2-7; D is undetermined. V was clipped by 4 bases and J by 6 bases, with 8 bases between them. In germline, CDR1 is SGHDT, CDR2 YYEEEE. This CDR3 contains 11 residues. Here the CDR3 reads CASSMSSEQYF. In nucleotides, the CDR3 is TGTGCCAGCAGCATGAGTAGCGAGCAGTACTTC.

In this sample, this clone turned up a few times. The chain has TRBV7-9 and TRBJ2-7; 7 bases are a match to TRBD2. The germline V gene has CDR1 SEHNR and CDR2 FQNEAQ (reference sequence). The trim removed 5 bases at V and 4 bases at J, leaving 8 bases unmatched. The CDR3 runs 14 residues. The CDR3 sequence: CASSPGREPYEQYF. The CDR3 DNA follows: TGTGCCAGCAGCCCGGGGAGGGAGCCATACGAGCAGTACTTC.

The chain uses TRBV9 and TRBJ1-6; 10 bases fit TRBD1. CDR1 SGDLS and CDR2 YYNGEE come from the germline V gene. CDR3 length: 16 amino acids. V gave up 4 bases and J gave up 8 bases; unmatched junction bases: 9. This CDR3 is CASSHAWDRGDSPLHF. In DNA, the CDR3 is TGTGCCAGCAGCCATGCTTGGGACAGGGGAGATTCACCCCTCCACTTT.

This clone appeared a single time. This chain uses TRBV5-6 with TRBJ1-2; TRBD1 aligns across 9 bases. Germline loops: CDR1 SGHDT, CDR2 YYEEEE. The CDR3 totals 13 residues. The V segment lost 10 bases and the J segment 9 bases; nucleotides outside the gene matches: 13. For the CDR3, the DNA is TGTGCCGGACCGACAGGGGGACCTATGAGCTACACCTTC. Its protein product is CAGPTGGPMSYTF.

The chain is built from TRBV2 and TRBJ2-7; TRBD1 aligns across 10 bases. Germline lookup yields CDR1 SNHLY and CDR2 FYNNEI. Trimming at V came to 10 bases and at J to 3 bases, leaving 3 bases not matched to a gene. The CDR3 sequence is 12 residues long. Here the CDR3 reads CATGTGDYEQYF. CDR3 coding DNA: TGTGCCACTGGGACAGGGGACTACGAGCAGTACTTC.

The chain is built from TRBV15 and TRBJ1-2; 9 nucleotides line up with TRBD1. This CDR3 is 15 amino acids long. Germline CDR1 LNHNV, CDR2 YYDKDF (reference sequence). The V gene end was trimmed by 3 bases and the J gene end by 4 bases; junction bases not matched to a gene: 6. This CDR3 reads CATSSTGGLSYGYTF. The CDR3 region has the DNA TGTGCCACCAGCAGCACAGGGGGCTTAAGCTATGGCTACACCTTC.

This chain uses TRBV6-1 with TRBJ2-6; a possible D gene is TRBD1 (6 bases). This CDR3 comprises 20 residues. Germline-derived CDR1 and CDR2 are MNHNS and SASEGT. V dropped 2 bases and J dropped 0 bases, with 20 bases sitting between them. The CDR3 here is CASSENFWVRGSSGANVLTF. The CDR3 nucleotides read TGTGCCAGCAGTGAAAATTTTTGGGTCAGGGGTAGCTCTGGGGCCAACGTCCTGACTTTC.

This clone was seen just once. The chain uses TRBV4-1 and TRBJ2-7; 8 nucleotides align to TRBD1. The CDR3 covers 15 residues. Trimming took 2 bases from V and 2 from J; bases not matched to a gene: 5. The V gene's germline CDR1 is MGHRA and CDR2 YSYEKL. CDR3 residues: CASSQFGTGAYEQYF. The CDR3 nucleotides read TGCGCCAGCAGCCAATTCGGGACAGGAGCCTACGAGCAGTACTTC.

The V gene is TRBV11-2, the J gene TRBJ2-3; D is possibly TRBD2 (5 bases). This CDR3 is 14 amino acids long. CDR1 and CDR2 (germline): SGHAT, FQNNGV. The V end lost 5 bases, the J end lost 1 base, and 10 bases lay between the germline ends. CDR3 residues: CASSQGLGTDTQYF. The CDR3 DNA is TGTGCCAGCAGCCAAGGACTGGGCACAGATACGCAGTATTTT.

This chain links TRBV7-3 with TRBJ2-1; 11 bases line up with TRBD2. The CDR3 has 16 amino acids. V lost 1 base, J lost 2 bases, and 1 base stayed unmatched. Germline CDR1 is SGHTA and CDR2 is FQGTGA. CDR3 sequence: CASSLIAGGPYNEQFF. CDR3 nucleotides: TGTGCCAGCAGCTTAATAGCGGGGGGGCCCTACAATGAGCAGTTCTTC.